This T cell receptor (beta chain) was identified during a study of blood T cell repertoires in COVID-19. TCRdb's copy holds only in-frame clones and misses some; the assay was immunoSEQ multiplex PCR. The table includes around 300,000 clones, 90% detected once. V lost 3 bases to trimming and J lost 3 bases, with 11 bases between them. The CDR3 totals 14 residues. Germline V lookup: CDR1 LGHDT, CDR2 YNNKEL (reference sequence). Input material: peripheral blood. The chain couples TRBV3-1 (or the pseudogene TRBV3-2) to TRBJ1-1; no clear D. The sequence was obtained from a woman younger than 45 with COVID-19, enrolled during active disease. CDR3 residues: CASSHTTGYTEAFF. The CDR3 DNA is TGTGCCAGCAGCCACACGACGGGTTACACTGAAGCTTTCTTT.